This T cell receptor beta chain was sequenced in a study of cytomegalovirus exposure and HLA in healthy donors. Study information: Counted in an early data release were 75 million to 85 million unique TCRs from HLA-typed donors. Points from the study as a whole: Later analysis indicated greater clonal expansion among HLA-associated TCR beta chains than among equally common other chains.

Healthy bone marrow donors made up the donor group. The J segment lost 5 bases and the V segment lost 2 bases, leaving 14 bases of the junction unmatched. Germline V gene sequence: CDR1 SGHAT, CDR2 FQNNGV. The CDR3 totals 19 residues. About this clone: Its antigen is as yet unknown.

The study ran its PCR with 60 Vbeta and 13 Jbeta primers. This table comes from immunoSEQ multiplex PCR, and its TCRdb copy is limited to in-frame clones, with some not included. The table records about 190,000 clones, approximately 70% of them present only once. This chain links TRBV11-2 with TRBJ2-5, with TRBD2 matching over 13 bases. The clonotype originates from a woman aged 25 to 45 in good health and CMV-seronegative. The sample consisted of PBMCs. The CDR3 nucleotides are TGTGCCAGCAGCTTAACCCCCTCGGGACTAGCGGGGCCCGGCGAGACCCAGTACTTC. This sequence encodes CASSLTPSGLAGPGETQYF.